This TCR beta chain was recovered during a study of T cells in Graves' hyperthyroidism and ophthalmopathy. Any patient presenting with uncontrolled infection, other autoimmune disease, pregnancy or lactation was left out. Each diagnosis was grounded in clinical symptoms, serum thyroxine and TRAb, thyroid ultrasound, and orbital computed tomography. The authors took PBMCs from about 9.5 ml fresh peripheral blood. This clonotype was recorded at least ten times. Trimming took off 0 bases at V and 4 bases at J, with 7 bases between the two ends. Germline V gene data show CDR1 as SGHNT and CDR2 as YYREEE (reference sequence). The CDR3 is 13 amino acids. Amplification of TCR beta CDR3 regions used RNA as the template. HTBI primers drove first-round RT-PCR of the TCR CDR3. Each CDR3 protein gets one entry after TCRdb re-called the multiplex PCR reads with MiXCR. Of some 270,000 distinct CDR3 sequences in the sample, about 13% are singletons; the top ten hold roughly 7.7%.

The V and J genes are TRBV5-4 and TRBJ1-1; D call uncertain. The specimen was blood. This receptor was obtained from a woman in her thirties or forties with Graves' hyperthyroidism. CDR3 loop: CASSLEGSTEAFF. CDR3 DNA: TGTGCCAGCAGCTTGGAAGGATCCACTGAAGCTTTCTTT.